The clone carrying this T cell receptor (beta chain) was seen a few times. The target antigen is unknown. The length of the CDR3 is 13 residues. Trimming removed 6 bases at V and 4 bases at J, with 9 bases between. Germline CDR1 and CDR2: MDHEN and SYDVKM. This sample is drawn from a study of shared clonotypes between healthy human individuals. About the research overall: Ranging from 18 to 49 in age, donors were two women and three men.

Findings of the study overall: Naive subsets, compared against memory subsets, generally had larger estimated richness values. Some clonotypes were shared by all four sorted-subset donors, while others were not shared. The non-shared ones had lower generation probabilities than the shared ones.

Method: immunoSEQ multiplex PCR; TCRdb's copy keeps in-frame clones and lacks some. The data show over a million clones, with under 80% seen just once and about 1.5% held by the top ten. The rearrangement joins TRBV28 to TRBJ1-4, with D hard to call. The material sequenced was memory CD4+ T cells sorted from blood. Subset noted: CD45RA-negative fraction. The clonotype originates from a man younger than 35 in good health. CDR3 in amino acids: CASSRVDNEKLFF. DNA of the CDR3: TGTGCCAGCAGCCGGGTGGATAATGAAAAACTGTTTTTT.